The TCR beta chain described here comes from a study of blood T cell repertoires in COVID-19. As for the study in general: Samples taken during acute and convalescent COVID-19 were collected in the United States, Italy and Spain. T cells, B-cell-depleted T cells, or PBMCs provided the cDNA or gDNA that served as material.

Per the study methods: Using reference gene primer amplification, nucleated cell counts were estimated. Some clones are missing from TCRdb's copy, which holds only in-frame ones; the method was immunoSEQ multiplex PCR. D and trimming were read from the DNA, whereas the V and J calls and clone size are those reported in that table. The repertoire includes approximately 53,000 clones, 82% of them detected once, and 22% sits in the top ten. This clone showed up just a few times. V was trimmed by 5 bases and J by 5 bases, leaving 15 bases between them. Germline loops: CDR1 SEHNR, CDR2 FQNEAQ (reference sequence). CDR3 length: 14 residues.

V gene TRBV7-9 combines with J gene TRBJ2-5, with D possibly TRBD2 on 7 matching bases. The receptor comes from a woman aged 55-75 years with acute or convalescent COVID-19. Material for sequencing was peripheral blood. Here the CDR3 DNA reads TGTGCCAGCAGCCGTGGGGGGGCGGTCGAGACCCAGTACTTC. This codes for CASSRGGAVETQYF.